This TCR beta chain was sequenced in a study of lymphopenia after photon versus proton radiotherapy. Study-wide points: After lymphocyte nadir, photon-treated repertoires showed oligoclonal expansion, especially CD8+ Temra.

Data came from immunoSEQ multiplex PCR; TCRdb stores just in-frame clones and leaves some out. The table lists tens of thousands of clones, 89% of them singletons. The V gene's germline CDR1 is SGDLS and CDR2 YYNGEE. The CDR3 is made up of 17 amino acids. V was shortened by 3 bases and J by 2 bases, with 19 bases between the two germline ends. Regarding this clone: The target antigen is unknown.

The receptor was derived from a woman in her seventies with pancreatic cancer. Some clones in this sample may be carry-over from other donors' samples. Sample: peripheral blood, taken from a patient treated with proton-based radiotherapy. The chain recombines TRBV9 with TRBJ2-3, with D tentatively TRBD2 (6 bases). The DNA of the CDR3 is TGTGCCAGCAGCGGCCGGGACTCCGGAGATTACACAGATACGCAGTATTTT. It codes for CASSGRDSGDYTDTQYF. Combining the CDR3 with reference TRBV9 and TRBJ2-3 gives the whole variable domain DSGVTQTPKHLITATGQRVTLRCSPRSGDLSVYWYQQSLDQGLQFLIQYYNGEERAKGNILERFSAQQFPDLHSELNLSSLELGDSALYFCASSGRDSGDYTDTQYFGPGTRLTVL.